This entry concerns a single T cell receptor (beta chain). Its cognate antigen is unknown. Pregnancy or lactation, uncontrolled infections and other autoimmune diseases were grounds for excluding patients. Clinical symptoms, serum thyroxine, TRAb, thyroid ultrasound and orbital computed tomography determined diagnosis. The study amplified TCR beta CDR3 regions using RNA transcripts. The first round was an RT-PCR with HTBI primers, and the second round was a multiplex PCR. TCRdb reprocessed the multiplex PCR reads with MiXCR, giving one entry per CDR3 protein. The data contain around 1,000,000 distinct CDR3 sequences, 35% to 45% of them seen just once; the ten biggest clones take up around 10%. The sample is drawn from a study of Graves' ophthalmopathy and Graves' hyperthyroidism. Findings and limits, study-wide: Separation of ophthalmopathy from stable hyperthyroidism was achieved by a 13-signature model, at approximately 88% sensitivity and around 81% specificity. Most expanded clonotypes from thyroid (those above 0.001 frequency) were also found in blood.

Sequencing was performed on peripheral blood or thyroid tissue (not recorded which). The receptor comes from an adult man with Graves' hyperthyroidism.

In DNA form, the CDR3 reads TGTGCCATCAGTCAGAGGGACGCGGGGGGAAAGGGGACTGAAGCTTTCTTT. Translating gives CAISQRDAGGKGTEAFF. J is TRBJ1-1 and V is TRBV10-3; TRBD1 might be the D (5 bases). V was trimmed by 5 bases and J by 5 bases, leaving 24 bases between them. The CDR3 totals 17 residues. Germline CDR1 and CDR2: ENHRY and SYGVKD.